The 10 T cell receptor beta chains reported below all come from one sample, sequenced in a study of T-cell memory formation after mild COVID-19. TCRdb processed the 5' RACE reads anew with MiXCR; each CDR3 protein has one entry. The sample includes about 430,000 distinct CDR3 sequences, approximately 25% seen only once; the top ten take 8.5% to 10%. Input material: PBMCs or a T cell subset sorted from them (not recorded which). The receptor set was obtained from an adult woman who had mild COVID-19 (a few samples of this study predate the infection). Cell type and time point are not known.

The J gene is TRBJ2-7, the V gene TRBV5-1; 12 bases fit TRBD2. This CDR3 has 15 residues. The ends lost 3 bases at V and 1 base at J; junction bases unmatched: 2. Germline CDR1 SGHRS, CDR2 YFSETQ. CDR3 nucleotides: TGCGCCAGCAGCTCGACTAGCGGGAGATCCTACGAGCAGTACTTC. Amino acid sequence: CASSSTSGRSYEQYF.

This clonotype was seen a handful of times. The genes are TRBV7-2 and TRBJ1-5, with D possibly matching TRBD1 (5 bases). Germline V lookup: CDR1 SGHTA, CDR2 FQGNSA. This CDR3 spans 13 amino acids. The V end was cut by 5 bases, the J end by 12 bases, with 17 bases between. CDR3 nucleotides: TGTGCCAGCAGCGTGGAAAGGGACGGCGGCCAGCATTTT. It specifies CASSVERDGGQHF. The entire variable domain, with the rest obtained from reference TRBV7-2 and TRBJ1-5, is as follows: GAGVSQSPSNKVTEKGKDVELRCDPISGHTALYWYRQSLGQGLEFLIYFQGNSAPDKSGLPSDRFSAERTGGSVSTLTIQRTQQEDSAVYLCASSVERDGGQHFGDGTRLSIL.

The CDR3 region is CASSPDDRVYGYTF. CDR3 bases: TGTGCCAGCAGCCCGGACGACAGGGTTTATGGCTACACCTTC. The chain couples TRBV7-8 to TRBJ1-2; the match to TRBD1 covers 7 bases. Germline lookup yields CDR1 SGHVS and CDR2 FQNEAQ. V lost 5 bases, J lost 5 bases, and 8 bases stayed unmatched. The CDR3 length is 14 residues.

The chain is built from TRBV20-1 and TRBJ2-3; the D call may be TRBD1 or TRBD2 (5 bases each). V was shortened by 5 bases and J by 3 bases, with 15 bases between the two germline ends. The germline CDR1 and CDR2 sequences are DFQATT and SNEGSKA (reference sequence). CDR3 length: 14 amino acids. CDR3 amino acids: CSALPLGETDTQYF. As DNA, the CDR3 is TGCAGTGCTCTACCGCTGGGGGAGACAGATACGCAGTATTTT.

This chain links TRBV7-6 with TRBJ1-1, with D unresolved. Trimming left V 5 bases short and J 4 bases short, with 14 bases between. CDR1 SGHVS and CDR2 FNYEAQ come from the germline V gene. CDR3 length: 14 residues. As DNA, the CDR3 is TGTGCCAGCAGCCGCTTCTTAGGGAGCACTGAAGCTTTCTTT. Its translation is CASSRFLGSTEAFF.

In its sample, this clonotype was seen a few times. The rearrangement joins TRBV25-1 to TRBJ2-5; 11 positions match TRBD2. This CDR3 has 17 amino acids. Germline V gene lookup returns CDR1 MGHDK and CDR2 SYGVNS. Unmatched junction bases numbered 7, after V lost 0 bases and J lost 4 bases. The CDR3 DNA is TGTGCCAGCAGTGAATATAAACCCGGACTAGCGGGAGAGACCCAGTACTTC. Translating it yields CASSEYKPGLAGETQYF.

As to this clonotype: At one end the junction does not follow the germline gene, possibly because of a read error. The CDR3 nucleotides are TGCGCCAGCAACCAACAGGGGTTGAGCACTGAAGCTTTCTTT. It specifies CASNQQGLSTEAFF. The chain couples TRBV4-1 to TRBJ1-1; 7 nucleotides line up with TRBD1. The CDR3 extends over 14 amino acids. Germline V gives CDR1 MGHRA, CDR2 YSYEKL.

This clonotype has only a few counts. This chain joins TRBV5-1 and TRBJ1-3, with a tentative D call TRBD1 (5 bases). Looked up from germline, CDR1 is SGHRS and CDR2 is YFSETQ. The CDR3 covers 16 residues. Trimming pared 3 bases from V and 0 bases from J, leaving 13 bases between. CDR3 DNA: TGCGCCAGCAGCTCCGGGGGGACTGTCTCTGGAAACACCATATATTTT. As protein: CASSSGGTVSGNTIYF.

The J gene is TRBJ2-2, the V gene TRBV20-1; 7 bases match TRBD1. Germline lookup yields CDR1 DFQATT and CDR2 SNEGSKA (reference sequence). CDR3 length equals 14 residues. V lost 3 bases, J lost 5 bases, and 6 bases stayed unmatched. The CDR3 DNA reads TGCAGTGCTAGTGAAGGGGGCGCGACCGGGGAGCTGTTTTTT. It encodes CSASEGGATGELFF.

This clonotype has only a few counts. The chain uses TRBV6-2 or TRBV6-3 and TRBJ2-1, with D uncertain. The CDR3 length is 14 residues. V was pared by 4 bases and J by 2 bases, with 9 bases between. Germline values: CDR1 MNHEY, CDR2 SVGEGT. The CDR3 spells CASSSRPPYNEQFF. In DNA, the CDR3 is TGTGCCAGCAGTTCTCGGCCCCCCTACAATGAGCAGTTCTTC.